The 24 T cell receptor beta chains below all came from one sample that was sequenced in a study of CD4+ T cells in melanoma. Profiling relied on immunoSEQ multiplex PCR, and the TCRdb table lists in-frame clones only, not all of them. The sample has almost 15,000 clones, about three fifths seen once. Sequences were obtained from cells from a culture (not recorded whether cultured in vitro). The receptors stem from a human donor with melanoma.

This clone showed up just once. The rearrangement links TRBV6-5 to TRBJ1-1, with D unresolved. CDR1 is MNHEY and CDR2 is SVGAGI in the germline V gene. This CDR3 contains 12 residues. The germline V and J ends were trimmed by 11 bases and 2 bases, with 12 bases remaining between them. The CDR3 loop is CAVRKLNTEAFF. For the CDR3, the DNA is TGTGCCGTTCGAAAACTCAACACTGAAGCTTTCTTT.

CDR3 in amino acids: CSTPRTGGVETQYF. The CDR3 DNA follows: TGCAGCACACCTCGGACAGGGGGCGTGGAGACCCAGTACTTC. V is TRBV29-1 and J is TRBJ2-5; 11 nucleotides line up with TRBD1. Germline V CDR1 and CDR2: SQVTM, ANQGSEA. V lost 8 bases to trimming and J lost 5 bases; unmatched junction nucleotides: 10. The CDR3 is made up of 14 amino acids.

The table lists this clone with a few counts. The rearrangement joins TRBV5-4 to TRBJ2-5; D is undetermined. This CDR3 comprises 15 residues. Germline-derived CDR1 and CDR2 are SGHNT and YYREEE (reference sequence). With 0 bases removed from V and 0 bases from J, the gap between germline ends came to 9 bases. The CDR3 region has the DNA TGTGCCAGCAGCTTGGAGGTGGGGTACCAAGAGACCCAGTACTTC. It yields the protein CASSLEVGYQETQYF.

The chain recombines TRBV2 with TRBJ1-4; D is uncertain. There are 15 residues in the CDR3. V gave up 7 bases and J gave up 7 bases, with 19 bases separating them. Germline V CDR1 and CDR2: SNHLY, FYNNEI. The CDR3 bases are TGTGCCAGCATCCCTGCCCCAGCCCAAAGTGAAAAACTGTTTTTT. As protein: CASIPAPAQSEKLFF.

This clone was counted a few times. The chain joins TRBV5-4 to TRBJ1-2; TRBD1 matches at 10 bases. The CDR3 sequence is 14 residues long. Germline V CDR1 and CDR2: SGHNT, YYREEE (reference sequence). With V trimmed by 7 bases and J by 5 bases, 8 bases remained unmatched. CDR3 in DNA: TGTGCCAGCGGAGACAGGGGGCTTCGGTATGGCTACACCTTC. This codes for CASGDRGLRYGYTF.

V usage is TRBV6-1 and J usage is TRBJ2-7; possibly TRBD2 for D (6 bases). Per germline, CDR1 MNHNS and CDR2 SASEGT. There are 15 residues in the CDR3. The ends were cut back, 6 bases at V and 3 bases at J, with 18 bases in the middle. The CDR3 sequence is CASREGGPGYYEQYF. CDR3 DNA: TGTGCCAGCAGAGAGGGAGGTCCGGGGTACTACGAGCAGTACTTC.

This clone was counted between two and nine times. The rearrangement uses TRBV5-4 and TRBJ1-2; 7 nucleotides match TRBD1. The CDR3 contains 13 residues. With V trimmed by 4 bases and J by 10 bases, 10 bases remained unmatched. Germline CDR1 is SGHNT and CDR2 is YYREEE (reference sequence). The CDR3 spells CASSQTGKRDYTF. Written as DNA, the CDR3 is TGTGCCAGCAGCCAGACAGGGAAGCGAGACTACACCTTC.

The chain employs TRBV5-1 and TRBJ1-1, with D unresolved. V gave up 4 bases and J gave up 5 bases, with 18 bases separating them. The CDR3 runs to 15 residues. Germline V gives CDR1 SGHRS, CDR2 YFSETQ. CDR3 in DNA: TGCGCCAGCAGCCCGGTTCCCGGGGTTCGGACTGAAGCTTTCTTT. Protein sequence: CASSPVPGVRTEAFF.

By share of the sample, this clone is medium-sized (0.01 to 0.1%). This chain connects TRBV7-9 to TRBJ1-6; D not certain. Trimming pared 4 bases from V and 8 bases from J, leaving 9 bases between. Germline values: CDR1 SEHNR, CDR2 FQNEAQ (reference sequence). The CDR3 is made up of 13 amino acids. The CDR3 protein is CASSSRWDSPLHF. The CDR3 nucleotides read TGTGCCAGCAGCTCTAGGTGGGATTCACCCCTCCACTTT. Full variable domain (remainder filled in from reference TRBV7-9 and TRBJ1-6): DTGVSQNPRHKITKRGQNVTFRCDPISEHNRLYWYRQTLGQGPEFLTYFQNEAQLEKSRLLSDRFSAERPKGSFSTLEIQRTEQGDSAMYLCASSSRWDSPLHFGNGTRLTVT.

CDR3 amino acids: CAWSRQGDQPQHF. Written as DNA, the CDR3 is TGTGCCTGGAGTCGACAGGGGGACCAGCCCCAGCATTTT. The chain recombines TRBV30 with TRBJ1-5, with TRBD1 matching 9 bases. The CDR3 length is 13 residues. Germline CDR1 GTSNPN, CDR2 SVGIG (reference sequence). V trimming: 2 bases; J trimming: 7 bases; junction bases outside the gene matches: 3.

V and J are TRBV7-2 and TRBJ2-3; TRBD1 matches at 9 bases. Germline V gives CDR1 SGHTA, CDR2 FQGNSA. The CDR3 has 17 residues. V was clipped by 2 bases and J by 1 base; unmatched bases: 7. The CDR3 protein is CASSLQGRTGGTDTQYF. CDR3 nucleotides: TGTGCCAGCAGCTTACAGGGGAGGACAGGGGGCACAGATACGCAGTATTTT. Variable domain in full (rest from reference TRBV7-2 and TRBJ2-3): GAGVSQSPSNKVTEKGKDVELRCDPISGHTALYWYRQSLGQGLEFLIYFQGNSAPDKSGLPSDRFSAERTGGSVSTLTIQRTQQEDSAVYLCASSLQGRTGGTDTQYFGPGTRLTVL.

The V and J genes are TRBV6-1 and TRBJ2-1; no definite D call. Germline CDR1 reads MNHNS; CDR2 reads SASEGT. The CDR3 is 12 residues long. V lost 2 bases and J 7 bases, leaving 6 bases between the germline ends. In nucleotides, the CDR3 is TGTGCCAGCAGTGAAAGCTTTAATGAGCAGTTCTTC. Translating it yields CASSESFNEQFF.

The J gene is TRBJ2-1, the V gene TRBV7-8; tentatively, D is TRBD2 (6 bases). Germline CDR1 reads SGHVS; CDR2 reads FQNEAQ. The V end lost 5 bases, the J end lost 0 bases, and 11 bases lay between the germline ends. The CDR3 sequence is 15 residues long. CDR3 residues: CASSGGITSYNEQFF. CDR3 in DNA: TGTGCCAGCAGCGGGGGGATAACCTCCTACAATGAGCAGTTCTTC.

A single count supports this clone. The V call is TRBV12-5, the J call TRBJ2-3; 7 bases align to TRBD1. CDR1 and CDR2 from the germline V gene are LGHNT and FRNRAP. The CDR3 totals 14 residues. V was clipped by 5 bases and J by 4 bases; unmatched bases: 6. CDR3 nucleotides: TGTGCTAGTGGTACCGGGACAGAATCAGATACGCAGTATTTT. This sequence encodes CASGTGTESDTQYF.

CDR3 coding DNA: TGTGCCAGCAGTTTCGGACAGGGGCCTAATTCACCCCTCCACTTT. Translating it yields CASSFGQGPNSPLHF. This chain joins TRBV27 and TRBJ1-6, with TRBD1 identical over 9 bases. The CDR3 totals 15 residues. With 3 bases clipped from V and 6 bases from J, the junction kept 3 bases outside the gene matches. CDR1 and CDR2 from the germline V gene are MNHEY and SMNVEV (reference sequence).

The chain links TRBV2 to TRBJ2-3, with 9 bases that match TRBD2. Trimming removed 2 bases from V and 8 bases from J; junction bases left unmatched: 8. The CDR3 is made up of 15 amino acids. CDR1 is SNHLY, CDR2 FYNNEI, per germline. CDR3 sequence reads: CASSEMRGGPATQYF. CDR3 DNA: TGTGCCAGCAGTGAAATGCGGGGGGGGCCCGCTACGCAGTATTTT.

V usage is TRBV6-6 and J usage is TRBJ1-1; perhaps TRBD1 as D (5 bases). The germline V gene encodes CDR1 MNHNY and CDR2 SVGAGI (reference sequence). Trimming cost V 4 bases and J 3 bases, with 9 bases left between them. The CDR3 is made up of 13 amino acids. The CDR3 is CASSSGGYTEAFF. The DNA for the CDR3 is TGTGCCAGCAGTTCCGGGGGGTACACTGAAGCTTTCTTT.

The V call is TRBV2, the J call TRBJ1-1; D is ambiguous. The CDR3 runs 15 residues. Germline-derived CDR1 and CDR2 are SNHLY and FYNNEI. Trimming cost V 4 bases and J 3 bases, with 15 bases left between them. As DNA, the CDR3 is TGTGCCAGCAGTGTTCGTGCGCTCGCGGACACTGAAGCTTTCTTT. It translates to CASSVRALADTEAFF.

CDR3 region: CASSPGQAKGYTF. DNA of the CDR3: TGTGCCAGCTCACCAGGGCAGGCTAAAGGCTACACCTTC. The chain couples TRBV18 to TRBJ1-2, with unresolved D. This CDR3 has 13 amino acids. The germline CDR1 and CDR2 sequences are KGHSH and LQKENI. V was trimmed by 2 bases and J by 8 bases, leaving 12 bases between them.

The chain employs TRBV9 and TRBJ2-1, with D uncertain. The CDR3 contains 15 residues. V was pared by 1 base and J by 6 bases, with 14 bases between. Germline CDR1 SGDLS, CDR2 YYNGEE. The CDR3 spells CASSVLTASTNEQFF. Written as DNA, the CDR3 is TGTGCCAGCAGCGTATTGACTGCTTCCACCAATGAGCAGTTCTTC. The full variable domain, with the rest looked up from reference TRBV9 and TRBJ2-1, is DSGVTQTPKHLITATGQRVTLRCSPRSGDLSVYWYQQSLDQGLQFLIQYYNGEERAKGNILERFSAQQFPDLHSELNLSSLELGDSALYFCASSVLTASTNEQFFGPGTRLTVL.

This chain uses TRBV30 with TRBJ2-5, with D possibly TRBD2 on 5 matching bases. The CDR3 sequence is 15 residues long. V lost 2 bases and J lost 2, with 15 bases in between. Germline CDR1 and CDR2: GTSNPN and SVGIG (reference sequence). CDR3 nucleotide sequence: TGTGCCTGGAGTTCTCTAGCTTCCCCTCAAGAGACCCAGTACTTC. It specifies CAWSSLASPQETQYF.

This clone appeared a few times. This chain uses TRBV18 with TRBJ1-1; D is perhaps TRBD1 (5 bases). Trimming took off 8 bases at V and 3 bases at J, with 16 bases between the two ends. CDR1 is KGHSH, CDR2 LQKENI, per germline. CDR3 size: 14 residues. The CDR3 nucleotides are TGTGCCAGCACCCCGTATGGGGCGGACACTGAAGCTTTCTTT. This translates into CASTPYGADTEAFF.

The chain is built from TRBV6-5 and TRBJ1-2; 8 bases agree with TRBD1. CDR3 length: 15 residues. Germline-derived CDR1 and CDR2 are MNHEY and SVGAGI. With V trimmed by 3 bases and J by 6 bases, 9 bases remained unmatched. The CDR3 is CASSYSGGYLDGYTF. CDR3 in DNA: TGTGCCAGCAGTTATTCAGGGGGCTATCTAGATGGCTACACCTTC.

V is TRBV7-2 and J is TRBJ1-5; D call uncertain. V was trimmed by 4 bases and J by 8 bases, leaving 12 bases between them. CDR1 and CDR2 from the germline V gene are SGHTA and FQGNSA. The CDR3 loop spans 13 amino acids. The CDR3 loop reads CASSSHLMEPQHF. The CDR3, as DNA: TGTGCCAGCAGCTCACACCTGATGGAGCCCCAGCATTTT.